The 28 T cell receptor beta chains below come from one sample, sequenced in a study of T-cell reconstitution after alpha-beta-depleted transplantation in children (dated by TCRdb to 2016 to 2017). Receptor amplification or capture employed PCR. The sequencing machine was an Illumina HiSeq 2500. TCR library preparation used molecular barcoding, with unique molecular identifiers applied to normalize quantification of the TCRbeta repertoire. TCRdb reprocessed the public reads (quality trimming at Q25 with fastp, clone calling with MiXCR) and kept in-frame beta chains. Identical CDR3 protein sequences are pooled into one entry, listed with their most common genes and DNA. Here the sample has 500,000 to 600,000 distinct CDR3 sequences; roughly 33% occur a single time. The ten largest clones take up 2% to 3% of the sample. The sample consisted of PBMCs from the stem cell graft donor, taken from the stem cell graft. These receptors originate from a human donor who donated a stem cell graft to a child with aplastic anemia.

CDR3 DNA sequence: TGTGCCACCAGCAGGGAACAGGTCAACATTCAGTACTTC. Translated: CATSREQVNIQYF. The J gene is TRBJ2-4, the V gene TRBV15; tentative D call: TRBD1 (5 bases). The V gene's germline CDR1 is LNHNV and CDR2 YYDKDF (reference sequence). This CDR3 comprises 13 residues. V lost 3 bases and J 7 bases, leaving 10 bases between the germline ends.

The chain joins TRBV28 to TRBJ2-2, with D hard to call. The CDR3 has 16 amino acids. Germline values: CDR1 MDHEN, CDR2 SYDVKM. V was shortened by 5 bases and J by 0 bases, with 13 bases between the two germline ends. The DNA of the CDR3 is TGTGCCAGCAGTCTCAACCGGGCGGCGAACACCGGGGAGCTGTTTTTT. This encodes CASSLNRAANTGELFF.

The V and J genes are TRBV5-4 and TRBJ2-1; D is undetermined. This CDR3 has 13 amino acids. Germline values: CDR1 SGHNT, CDR2 YYREEE (reference sequence). Trimming removed 6 bases from V and 0 bases from J, with 7 bases in between. CDR3 protein: CASMPSSYNEQFF. CDR3 sequence (DNA): TGTGCCAGCATGCCCTCCTCCTACAATGAGCAGTTCTTC.

In regard to this clonotype: The junction shows a germline mismatch at one end, possibly a read error. J is TRBJ2-6 and V is TRBV19; 9 bases line up with TRBD2. Germline V lookup: CDR1 LNHDA, CDR2 SQIVND (reference sequence). The CDR3 loop spans 16 amino acids. The CDR3 DNA reads TGTGCCAGTAGTTTAGACAGGGCTAGCGGGGCCAACGGCCTGACTTTC. Protein product: CASSLDRASGANGLTF.

The rearrangement uses TRBV7-3 and TRBJ2-2; D not resolved. CDR1 and CDR2 from the germline V gene are SGHTA and FQGTGA. Trimming took 5 bases from V and 5 from J, leaving 18 bases between them. This CDR3 has 16 amino acids. The CDR3, as DNA: TGTGCCAGCAGCCAAAATCGGGCGGTTGCGACCGGGGAGCTGTTTTTT. It specifies CASSQNRAVATGELFF.

This clonotype has just a few counts. V is TRBV9 and J is TRBJ1-4; no reliable D call. The V end lost 0 bases, the J end lost 3 bases, and 12 bases lay between the germline ends. Germline V gene data show CDR1 as SGDLS and CDR2 as YYNGEE. CDR3 size: 16 residues. CDR3 DNA: TGTGCCAGCAGCGTAGGTCTGGGTTACTCTAATGAAAAACTGTTTTTT. Translating it yields CASSVGLGYSNEKLFF.

CDR3 amino acids: CSARDLTRYPKNIQYF. The DNA of the CDR3 is TGCAGTGCTAGAGATCTCACTAGGTATCCCAAAAACATTCAGTACTTC. The chain couples TRBV20-1 to TRBJ2-4; D is possibly TRBD2 (5 bases). This CDR3 has 16 residues. Trimming cost V 0 bases and J 2 bases, with 14 bases left between them. The germline gives CDR1 DFQATT, CDR2 SNEGSKA (reference sequence).

The sample holds a few counts of this clonotype. The chain links TRBV12-3 or TRBV12-4 to TRBJ1-6; tentatively, D is TRBD1 (5 bases). Trimming pared 5 bases from V and 11 bases from J, leaving 10 bases between. The CDR3 totals 12 residues. CDR3 amino acids: CASSREGTPLHF. Here the CDR3 DNA reads TGTGCCAGCAGTCGCGAGGGGACACCCCTCCACTTT.

This clonotype was counted only a few times. The CDR3 is CASTSTSLETQYF. CDR3 nucleotide sequence: TGTGCCAGCACCTCGACTAGTCTAGAGACCCAGTACTTC. The chain uses TRBV5-4 and TRBJ2-5, with D tentatively TRBD2 (6 bases). This CDR3 is built from 13 residues. Germline V gives CDR1 SGHNT, CDR2 YYREEE (reference sequence). Trimming cost V 6 bases and J 4 bases, with 13 bases left between them.

This chain links TRBV7-8 with TRBJ2-3; D may match TRBD1 or TRBD2 (5 bases each). The CDR3 consists of 14 residues. V lost 4 bases, J lost 5 bases, and 13 bases lay in between. Germline V gives CDR1 SGHVS, CDR2 FQNEAQ. The CDR3 DNA follows: TGTGCCAGCAGCTCCAGGGACGGGAAAGATACGCAGTATTTT. It translates to CASSSRDGKDTQYF.

This chain links TRBV7-9 with TRBJ2-7; D perhaps matches TRBD1 (6 bases). Germline V CDR1 and CDR2: SEHNR, FQNEAQ (reference sequence). The CDR3 covers 17 residues. V was pared by 4 bases and J by 3 bases, with 22 bases between. The CDR3 DNA sequence: TGTGCCAGCAGCTCGACGCGGTTGCCCGGACAGAGCTACGAGCAGTACTTC. It translates to CASSSTRLPGQSYEQYF.

In its sample, this clonotype was seen a few times. V and J are TRBV5-1 and TRBJ2-3, with 12 bases matching TRBD2. Germline lookup yields CDR1 SGHRS and CDR2 YFSETQ. The CDR3 loop spans 18 amino acids. The trim removed 0 bases at V and 3 bases at J, leaving 8 bases unmatched. DNA of the CDR3: TGCGCCAGCAGCTTGGTAGGACTAGCGGGAAAGCAGACAGATACGCAGTATTTT. Residues: CASSLVGLAGKQTDTQYF.

The chain carries TRBV29-1 and TRBJ2-1; D gene ambiguous. The ends were cut back, 7 bases at V and 1 base at J, with 11 bases in the middle. The CDR3 is made up of 13 amino acids. The germline V gene has CDR1 SQVTM and CDR2 ANQGSEA. The CDR3 bases are TGCAGCGCCCCCAAGGGATCCTACAATGAGCAGTTCTTC. Protein sequence: CSAPKGSYNEQFF.

This clonotype was counted a few times. V usage is TRBV5-1 and J usage is TRBJ1-1, with TRBD1 matching over 7 bases. Germline CDR1 reads SGHRS; CDR2 reads YFSETQ. The V gene end was trimmed by 6 bases and the J gene end by 9 bases; junction bases not matched to a gene: 8. CDR3 length equals 12 residues. The CDR3 protein is CASTLDRIKAFF. CDR3 nucleotide sequence: TGCGCCAGCACCCTGGACAGGATCAAAGCTTTCTTT.

The rearrangement uses TRBV7-2 and TRBJ2-3; 7 nucleotides agree with TRBD2. CDR3 size: 17 residues. V gave up 5 bases and J gave up 3 bases; unmatched junction bases: 14. Germline V gene lookup returns CDR1 SGHTA and CDR2 FQGNSA. The DNA of the CDR3 is TGTGCCAGCAGCACCCCCGGGGAAGCGGGAAGTACAGATACGCAGTATTTT. This gives the protein CASSTPGEAGSTDTQYF.

The chain employs TRBV3-1 and TRBJ1-2; D is ambiguous. Germline V CDR1 and CDR2: LGHDT, YNNKEL (reference sequence). The V and J ends lost 4 bases and 4 bases respectively, with 13 bases between them. This CDR3 contains 14 residues. CDR3 nucleotides: TGTGCCAGCAGCCCAGTCGAACAGATCTATGGCTACACCTTC. Translated, it gives CASSPVEQIYGYTF.

CDR3 coding DNA: TGCGCCAGCAGCCCGTTTTTCGGTTACTCCCAGATGCACAATGAGCAGTTCTTC. It translates to CASSPFFGYSQMHNEQFF. The chain links TRBV4-3 to TRBJ2-1; D remains ambiguous. V shed 4 bases and J shed 5 bases, with 24 bases lying between them. The CDR3 has 18 residues. Per the germline V gene, CDR1 is LGHNA and CDR2 is YSLEER.

This chain uses TRBV4-1 with TRBJ2-3; possibly TRBD1 for D (6 bases). V was pared by 4 bases and J by 0 bases, with 11 bases between. Germline V CDR1 and CDR2: MGHRA, YSYEKL. This CDR3 spans 15 amino acids. The CDR3 is CASSPQGQSTDTQYF. The CDR3 nucleotides read TGCGCCAGCAGCCCCCAGGGACAAAGCACAGATACGCAGTATTTT.

This clonotype came up many times. V gene TRBV27 combines with J gene TRBJ2-5; 11 nucleotides line up with TRBD2. This CDR3 comprises 17 residues. Germline values: CDR1 MNHEY, CDR2 SMNVEV (reference sequence). With 5 bases clipped from V and 5 bases from J, the junction kept 13 bases outside the gene matches. In DNA, the CDR3 is TGTGCCAGCAGTCGAGGGCTAGCGGGAGGAACGAGGGAGACCCAGTACTTC. This sequence encodes CASSRGLAGGTRETQYF.

This clonotype was observed a few times. This chain links TRBV20-1 with TRBJ2-1; TRBD2 matches at 10 bases. Germline V gene data show CDR1 as DFQATT and CDR2 as SNEGSKA (reference sequence). Trimming removed 3 bases from V and 7 bases from J; junction bases left unmatched: 9. The CDR3 runs 15 residues. Written as DNA, the CDR3 is TGCAGTGCTAGGGAAGCGGGGGGGCGGCGGAATGAGCAGTTCTTC. It codes for CSAREAGGRRNEQFF.

There are a few counts of this clonotype. This rearrangement joins TRBV5-1 to TRBJ2-7; 7 bases are a match to TRBD2. The CDR3 covers 13 residues. Looked up from germline, CDR1 is SGHRS and CDR2 is YFSETQ. The ends lost 4 bases at V and 5 bases at J; junction bases unmatched: 6. CDR3 in DNA: TGCGCCAGCAGCGATCAGGGAGGGCACGAGCAGTACTTC. Translating gives CASSDQGGHEQYF.

This clonotype was detected only a few times. This chain uses TRBV12-3 or TRBV12-4 with TRBJ1-2; 7 bases agree with TRBD1. CDR3 length equals 13 residues. With 8 bases clipped from V and 5 bases from J, the junction kept 8 bases outside the gene matches. This chain's CDR3 is CASDSPGGYGYTF. CDR3 coding DNA: TGTGCCAGCGATTCCCCAGGGGGATATGGCTACACCTTC.

This clonotype was seen a few times. The gene calls are TRBV7-2 and TRBJ1-3; TRBD1 aligns across 7 bases. CDR1 is SGHTA, CDR2 FQGNSA, per germline. CDR3 length equals 16 residues. With 1 base clipped from V and 3 bases from J, the junction kept 6 bases outside the gene matches. DNA of the CDR3: TGTGCCAGCAGCTTAGGGACCCCAGGGGGTGGAAACACCATATATTTT. Protein: CASSLGTPGGGNTIYF.

The chain combines TRBV20-1 with TRBJ1-1; the D gene is possibly TRBD1 (6 bases). The germline gives CDR1 DFQATT, CDR2 SNEGSKA (reference sequence). This CDR3 has 14 residues. The ends were cut back, 5 bases at V and 1 base at J, with 14 bases in the middle. The CDR3 sequence: CSASPGTKNTEAFF. CDR3 DNA: TGCAGTGCTTCCCCCGGGACAAAGAACACTGAAGCTTTCTTT.

In its sample, this clonotype was seen a few times. This chain links TRBV18 with TRBJ2-7, with 8 nucleotides matching TRBD1. The germline V gene has CDR1 KGHSH and CDR2 LQKENI. This CDR3 has 13 amino acids. The trim removed 4 bases at V and 9 bases at J, leaving 8 bases unmatched. CDR3 protein: CASSLSATGGQYV. The CDR3 DNA is TGTGCCAGCTCACTTTCGGCCACAGGGGGGCAGTACGTC.

A few counts support this clonotype. The chain combines TRBV20-1 with TRBJ1-4; TRBD1 is a possible D gene (6 bases). V lost 5 bases, J lost 7 bases, and 17 bases lay in between. Per germline, CDR1 DFQATT and CDR2 SNEGSKA (reference sequence). The CDR3 is 14 amino acids. CDR3 coding DNA: TGCAGTGCTGCCGAGGGGGGCCTGGGTGAAAAACTGTTTTTT. Translating gives CSAAEGGLGEKLFF.

The table lists this clonotype with a few counts. The V and J genes are TRBV5-1 and TRBJ2-5; TRBD1 might be the D (6 bases). Trimming removed 4 bases from V and 4 bases from J, with 14 bases in between. The CDR3 runs 14 residues. CDR1 is SGHRS and CDR2 is YFSETQ in the germline V gene. CDR3 DNA sequence: TGCGCCAGCAGCCCCGCGGACAGAGGAGAGACCCAGTACTTC. This encodes CASSPADRGETQYF.

The chain's CDR3 is CASSIKGYSYEQYF. The CDR3 nucleotides read TGTGCCAGTAGTATAAAGGGGTACTCCTACGAGCAGTACTTC. J is TRBJ2-7 and V is TRBV19, with D possibly TRBD1 on 5 matching bases. Germline values: CDR1 LNHDA, CDR2 SQIVND (reference sequence). The germline V and J ends were trimmed by 2 bases and 0 bases, with 8 bases remaining between them. This CDR3 contains 14 residues.